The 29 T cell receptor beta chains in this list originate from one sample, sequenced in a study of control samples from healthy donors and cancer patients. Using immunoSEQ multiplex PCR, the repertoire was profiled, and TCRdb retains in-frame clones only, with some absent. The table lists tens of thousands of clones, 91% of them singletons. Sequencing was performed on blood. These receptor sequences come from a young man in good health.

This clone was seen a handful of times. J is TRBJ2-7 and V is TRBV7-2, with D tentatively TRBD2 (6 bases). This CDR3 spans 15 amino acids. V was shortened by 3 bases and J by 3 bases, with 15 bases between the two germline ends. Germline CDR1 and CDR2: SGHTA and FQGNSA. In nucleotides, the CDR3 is TGTGCCAGCAGCTTGGAGGGGCTAGCTTTCTACGAGCAGTACTTC. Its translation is CASSLEGLAFYEQYF.

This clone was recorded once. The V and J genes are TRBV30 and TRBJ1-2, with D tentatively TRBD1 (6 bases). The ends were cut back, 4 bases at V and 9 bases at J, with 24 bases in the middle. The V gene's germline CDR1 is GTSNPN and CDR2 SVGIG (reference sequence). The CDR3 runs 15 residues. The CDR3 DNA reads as TGTGCCTGGACAAACAGGGCTAAAACTATGTACCGCTACACCTTC. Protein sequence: CAWTNRAKTMYRYTF.

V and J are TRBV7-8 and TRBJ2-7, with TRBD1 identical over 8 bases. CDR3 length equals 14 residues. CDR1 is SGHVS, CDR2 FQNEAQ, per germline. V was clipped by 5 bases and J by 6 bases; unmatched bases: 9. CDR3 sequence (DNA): TGTGCCAGCAGCGCGGACAGGGAGGTGGTCGAGCAGTACTTC. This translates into CASSADREVVEQYF.

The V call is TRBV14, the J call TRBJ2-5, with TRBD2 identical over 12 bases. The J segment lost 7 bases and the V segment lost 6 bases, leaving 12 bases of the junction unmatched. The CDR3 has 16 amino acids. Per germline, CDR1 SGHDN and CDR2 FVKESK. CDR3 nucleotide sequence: TGTGCCAGCAGTCGCCCGACTAGCGGGAGTTCGGGGACCCAGTACTTC. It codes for CASSRPTSGSSGTQYF.

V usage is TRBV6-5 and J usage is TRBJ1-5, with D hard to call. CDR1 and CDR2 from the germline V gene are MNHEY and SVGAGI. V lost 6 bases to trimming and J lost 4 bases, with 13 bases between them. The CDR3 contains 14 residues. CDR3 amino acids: CASRKQQVNQPQHF. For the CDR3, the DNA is TGTGCCAGCAGGAAACAACAAGTGAATCAGCCCCAGCATTTT.

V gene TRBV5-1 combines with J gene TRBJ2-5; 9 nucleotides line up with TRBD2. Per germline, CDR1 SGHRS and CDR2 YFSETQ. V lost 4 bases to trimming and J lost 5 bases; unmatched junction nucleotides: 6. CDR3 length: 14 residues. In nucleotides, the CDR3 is TGCGCCAGCAGCGCGGGGGGGATTGGGGAGACCCAGTACTTC. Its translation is CASSAGGIGETQYF.

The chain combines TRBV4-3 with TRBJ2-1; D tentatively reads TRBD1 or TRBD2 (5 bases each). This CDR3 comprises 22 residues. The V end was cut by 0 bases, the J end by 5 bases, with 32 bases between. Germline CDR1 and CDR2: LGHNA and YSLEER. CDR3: CASSQDPFSGFADGEWHNEQFF. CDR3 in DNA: TGCGCCAGCAGCCAAGATCCCTTTTCAGGGTTTGCCGACGGGGAGTGGCACAATGAGCAGTTCTTC.

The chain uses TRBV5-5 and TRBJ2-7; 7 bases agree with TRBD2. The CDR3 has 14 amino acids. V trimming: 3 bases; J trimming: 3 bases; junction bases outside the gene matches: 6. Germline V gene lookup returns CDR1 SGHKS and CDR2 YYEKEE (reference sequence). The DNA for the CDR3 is TGTGCCAGCAGCTGGGGGGGACCACTCTACGAGCAGTACTTC. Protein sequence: CASSWGGPLYEQYF.

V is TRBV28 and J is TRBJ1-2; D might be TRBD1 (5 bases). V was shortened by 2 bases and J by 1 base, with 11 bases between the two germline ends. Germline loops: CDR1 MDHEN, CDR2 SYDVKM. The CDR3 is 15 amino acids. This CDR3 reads CASSLTGEFNYGYTF. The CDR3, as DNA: TGTGCCAGCAGTTTAACAGGTGAATTTAACTATGGCTACACCTTC.

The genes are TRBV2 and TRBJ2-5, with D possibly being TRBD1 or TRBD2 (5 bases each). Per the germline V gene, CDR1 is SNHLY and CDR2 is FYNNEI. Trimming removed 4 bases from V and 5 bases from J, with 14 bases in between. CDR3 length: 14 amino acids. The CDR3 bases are TGTGCCAGCAGTGCGAGAGGGCCAGGGGAGACCCAGTACTTC. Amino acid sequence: CASSARGPGETQYF.

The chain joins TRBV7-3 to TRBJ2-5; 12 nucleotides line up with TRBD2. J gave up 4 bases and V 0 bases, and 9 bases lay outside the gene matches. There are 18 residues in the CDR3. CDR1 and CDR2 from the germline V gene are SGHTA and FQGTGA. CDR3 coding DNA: TGTGCCAGCAGCTTAACGGGGAGACTAGCGGGAGTTCGAGAGACCCAGTACTTC. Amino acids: CASSLTGRLAGVRETQYF. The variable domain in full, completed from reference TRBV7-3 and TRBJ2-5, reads GAGVSQTPSNKVTEKGKYVELRCDPISGHTALYWYRQSLGQGPEFLIYFQGTGAADDSGLPNDRFFAVRPEGSVSTLKIQRTERGDSAVYLCASSLTGRLAGVRETQYFGPGTRLLVL.

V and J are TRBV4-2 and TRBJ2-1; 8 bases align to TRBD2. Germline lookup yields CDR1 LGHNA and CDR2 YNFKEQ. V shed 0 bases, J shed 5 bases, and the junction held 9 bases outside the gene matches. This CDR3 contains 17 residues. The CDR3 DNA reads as TGTGCCAGCAGCCAAGATCCGCAGCGGGGGCCTAACAATGAGCAGTTCTTC. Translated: CASSQDPQRGPNNEQFF.

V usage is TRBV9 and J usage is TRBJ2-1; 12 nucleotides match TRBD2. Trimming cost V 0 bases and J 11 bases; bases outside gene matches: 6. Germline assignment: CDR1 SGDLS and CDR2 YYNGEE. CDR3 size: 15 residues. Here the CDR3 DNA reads TGTGCCAGCAGCGTAGCGACTAGCGGGAGCCACCAGCAGTTCTTC. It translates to CASSVATSGSHQQFF. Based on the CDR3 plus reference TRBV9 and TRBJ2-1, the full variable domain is DSGVTQTPKHLITATGQRVTLRCSPRSGDLSVYWYQQSLDQGLQFLIQYYNGEERAKGNILERFSAQQFPDLHSELNLSSLELGDSALYFCASSVATSGSHQQFFGPGTRLTVL.

CDR3 sequence (DNA): TGTGCCAGCAGCTCCTCAGGGTTTGGCTACACCTTC. It translates to CASSSSGFGYTF. The rearrangement joins TRBV7-2 to TRBJ1-2, with D maybe TRBD1 (5 bases). The V end lost 4 bases, the J end lost 7 bases, and 10 bases lay between the germline ends. Germline V gene lookup returns CDR1 SGHTA and CDR2 FQGNSA. The CDR3 spans 12 residues. Full variable domain (rest looked up from reference TRBV7-2 and TRBJ1-2): GAGVSQSPSNKVTEKGKDVELRCDPISGHTALYWYRQSLGQGLEFLIYFQGNSAPDKSGLPSDRFSAERTGGSVSTLTIQRTQQEDSAVYLCASSSSGFGYTFGSGTRLTVV.

The CDR3 spells CASSQDTSGNTIYF. The CDR3 DNA is TGTGCCAGCAGCCAAGACACCTCTGGAAACACCATATATTTT. The chain couples TRBV14 to TRBJ1-3, with D unclear. Germline loops: CDR1 SGHDN, CDR2 FVKESK. The CDR3 is 14 amino acids. The germline V and J ends were trimmed by 0 bases and 0 bases, with 3 bases remaining between them.

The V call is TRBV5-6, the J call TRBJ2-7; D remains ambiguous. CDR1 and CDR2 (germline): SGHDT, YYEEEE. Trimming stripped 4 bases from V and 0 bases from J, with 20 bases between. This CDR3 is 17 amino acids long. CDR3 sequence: CASSRTLNGKFSYEQYF. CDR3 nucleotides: TGTGCCAGCAGCCGAACCCTCAACGGAAAATTCTCCTACGAGCAGTACTTC.

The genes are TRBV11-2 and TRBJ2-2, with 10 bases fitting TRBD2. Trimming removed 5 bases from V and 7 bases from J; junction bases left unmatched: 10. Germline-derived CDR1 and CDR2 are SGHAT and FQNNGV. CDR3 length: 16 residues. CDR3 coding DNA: TGTGCCAGCAGCATCCAAGCGGGAGGGAAAAACGGGGAGCTGTTTTTT. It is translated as CASSIQAGGKNGELFF.

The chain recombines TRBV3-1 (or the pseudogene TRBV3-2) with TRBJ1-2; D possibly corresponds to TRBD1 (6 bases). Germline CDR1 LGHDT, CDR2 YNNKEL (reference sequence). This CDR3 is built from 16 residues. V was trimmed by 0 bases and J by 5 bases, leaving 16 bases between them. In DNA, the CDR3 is TGTGCCAGCAGCCAAGATTGGTCCGGGACATTATATGGCTACACCTTC. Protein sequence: CASSQDWSGTLYGYTF.

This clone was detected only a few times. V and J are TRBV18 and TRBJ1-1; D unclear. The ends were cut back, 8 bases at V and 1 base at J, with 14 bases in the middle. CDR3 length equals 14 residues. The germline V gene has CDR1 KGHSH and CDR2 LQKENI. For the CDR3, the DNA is TGTGCCAGCCTAAAACGGACGGAGAACACTGAAGCTTTCTTT. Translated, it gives CASLKRTENTEAFF.

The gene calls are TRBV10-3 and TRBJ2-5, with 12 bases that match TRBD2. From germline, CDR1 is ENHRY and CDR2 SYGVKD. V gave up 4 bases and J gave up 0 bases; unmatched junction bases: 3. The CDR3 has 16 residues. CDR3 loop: CAISGGTSGYQETQYF. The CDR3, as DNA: TGTGCCATCAGTGGAGGGACTAGCGGGTACCAAGAGACCCAGTACTTC.

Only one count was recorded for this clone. The CDR3 protein is CASSPPGGLSNQPQHF. CDR3 bases: TGTGCCAGCAGTCCCCCCGGGGGCTTGAGCAATCAGCCCCAGCATTTT. The chain is built from TRBV2 and TRBJ1-5, with D perhaps matching TRBD1 (6 bases). This CDR3 is 16 amino acids long. Germline CDR1 is SNHLY and CDR2 is FYNNEI. V was pared by 5 bases and J by 1 base, with 15 bases between.

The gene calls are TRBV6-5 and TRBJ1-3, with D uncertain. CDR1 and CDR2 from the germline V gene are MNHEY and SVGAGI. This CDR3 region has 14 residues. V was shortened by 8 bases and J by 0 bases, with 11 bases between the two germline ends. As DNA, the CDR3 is TGTGCCAGCGGAGAATCAAGCTCTGGAAACACCATATATTTT. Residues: CASGESSSGNTIYF.

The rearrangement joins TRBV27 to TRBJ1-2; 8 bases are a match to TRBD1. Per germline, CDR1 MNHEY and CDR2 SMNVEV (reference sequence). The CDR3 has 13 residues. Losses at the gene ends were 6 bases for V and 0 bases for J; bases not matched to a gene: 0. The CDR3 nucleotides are TGTGCCAGCAGACAGGGGGCTAACTATGGCTACACCTTC. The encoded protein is CASRQGANYGYTF.

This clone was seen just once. CDR3 amino acids: CASSEPPTRWDYEQYF. CDR3 DNA sequence: TGTGCCAGCAGTGAACCCCCGACTAGGTGGGACTACGAGCAGTACTTC. This chain links TRBV2 with TRBJ2-7; possible D gene TRBD2, 6 bases. This CDR3 comprises 16 residues. Germline V gene sequence: CDR1 SNHLY, CDR2 FYNNEI. V was pared by 2 bases and J by 3 bases, with 17 bases between.

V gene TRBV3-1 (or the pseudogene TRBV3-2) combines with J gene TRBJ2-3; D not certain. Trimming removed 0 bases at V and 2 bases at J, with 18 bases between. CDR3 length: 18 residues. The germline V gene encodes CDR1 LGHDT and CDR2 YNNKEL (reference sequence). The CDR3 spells CASSQENSKAFSTDTQYF. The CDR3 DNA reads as TGTGCCAGCAGCCAAGAAAATTCGAAAGCGTTCTCCACAGATACGCAGTATTTT.

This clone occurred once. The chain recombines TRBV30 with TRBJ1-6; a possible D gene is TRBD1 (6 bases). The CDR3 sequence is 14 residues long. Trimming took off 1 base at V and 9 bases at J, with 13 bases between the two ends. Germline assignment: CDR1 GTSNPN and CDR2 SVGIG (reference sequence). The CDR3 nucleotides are TGTGCCTGGAGTGCAACAGGGATCAGTTCACCCCTCCACTTT. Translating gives CAWSATGISSPLHF.

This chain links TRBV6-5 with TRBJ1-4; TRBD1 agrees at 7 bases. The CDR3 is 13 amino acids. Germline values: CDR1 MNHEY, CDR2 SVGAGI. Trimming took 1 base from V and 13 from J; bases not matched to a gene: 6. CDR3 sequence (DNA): TGTGCCAGCAGTTACTTAACAGGGGAGAGACTGTTTTTT. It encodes CASSYLTGERLFF.

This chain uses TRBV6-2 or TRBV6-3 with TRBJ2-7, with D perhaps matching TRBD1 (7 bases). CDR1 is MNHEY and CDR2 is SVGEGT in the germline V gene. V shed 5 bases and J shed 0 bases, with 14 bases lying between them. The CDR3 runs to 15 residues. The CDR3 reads CASSQGGSYSYEQYF. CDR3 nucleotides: TGTGCCAGCAGTCAGGGGGGATCCTACTCCTACGAGCAGTACTTC.

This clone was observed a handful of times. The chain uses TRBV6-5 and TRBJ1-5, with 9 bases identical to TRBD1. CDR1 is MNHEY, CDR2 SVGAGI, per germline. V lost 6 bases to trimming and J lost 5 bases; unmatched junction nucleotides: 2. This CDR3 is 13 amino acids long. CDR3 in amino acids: CASSDRGDQPQHF. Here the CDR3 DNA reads TGTGCCAGCAGCGACAGGGGGGATCAGCCCCAGCATTTT.